Listed here are 19 T cell receptor beta chains from one sample, sequenced in a study of beta chain features in type 1 diabetes. Reverse transcription of all isolated RNA meant that expressed TCRB transcripts were sequenced. The assay was immunoSEQ multiplex PCR, and TCRdb's table has in-frame clones only and misses some. The sample lists around 340,000 clones; 15% to 20% were seen once. Sequenced sample: naive CD4+ T cells from blood. These receptors all come from a young woman in good health.

V and J are TRBV10-3 and TRBJ2-7; 14 bases agree with TRBD2. The CDR3 spans 12 residues. The germline gives CDR1 ENHRY, CDR2 SYGVKD. V lost 9 bases and J lost 6; bases outside the gene matches: 1. Written as DNA, the CDR3 is TGTGCCATTGGGACTAGCGGGGGCGAGCAGTACTTC. Residues: CAIGTSGGEQYF.

The chain recombines TRBV18 with TRBJ2-7, with D perhaps matching TRBD2 (6 bases). Germline V CDR1 and CDR2: KGHSH, LQKENI. The CDR3 totals 16 residues. V lost 3 bases to trimming and J lost 0 bases, with 15 bases between them. The CDR3 sequence is CASSPEGYQSSYEQYF. Here the CDR3 DNA reads TGTGCCAGCTCACCGGAGGGTTATCAGAGCTCCTACGAGCAGTACTTC. Combining the CDR3 with reference TRBV18 and TRBJ2-7 gives the whole variable domain NAGVMQNPRHLVRRRGQEARLRCSPMKGHSHVYWYRQLPEEGLKFMVYLQKENIIDESGMPKERFSAEFPKEGPSILRIQQVVRGDSAAYFCASSPEGYQSSYEQYFGPGTRLTVT.

This clone has a handful of counts. The chain has TRBV6-5 and TRBJ1-2; 7 nucleotides match TRBD1. Germline V gene data show CDR1 as MNHEY and CDR2 as SVGAGI. CDR3 length equals 14 residues. V lost 6 bases to trimming and J lost 4 bases; unmatched junction nucleotides: 8. The CDR3, as DNA: TGTGCCAGCAGCTACACCCAGGGGGTCTATGGCTACACCTTC. This sequence encodes CASSYTQGVYGYTF.

This clone was detected only a few times. The chain is built from TRBV7-6 and TRBJ2-1, with D unclear. The germline CDR1 and CDR2 sequences are SGHVS and FNYEAQ. V lost 1 base, J lost 2 bases, and 9 bases lay in between. CDR3 size: 15 residues. CDR3 amino acids: CASSLELVTYNEQFF. CDR3 DNA: TGTGCCAGCAGCTTAGAGCTGGTGACCTACAATGAGCAGTTCTTC.

The chain recombines TRBV9 with TRBJ2-6, with D possibly matching TRBD2 (6 bases). With 5 bases removed from V and 1 base from J, the gap between germline ends came to 13 bases. This CDR3 contains 16 residues. Germline CDR1 reads SGDLS; CDR2 reads YYNGEE. CDR3 residues: CASSPERGSGANVLTF. CDR3 coding DNA: TGTGCCAGCAGTCCAGAACGGGGGTCTGGGGCCAACGTCCTGACTTTC.

This clone was detected a few times. The chain recombines TRBV28 with TRBJ2-1; the D gene is possibly TRBD2 (5 bases). The CDR3 spans 13 residues. Between the trimmed V and J ends, which lost 3 bases and 6 bases, there was a span of 9 bases. Per germline, CDR1 MDHEN and CDR2 SYDVKM. CDR3: CASSLRVVNEQFF. The CDR3 nucleotides read TGTGCCAGCAGTTTGAGGGTAGTCAATGAGCAGTTCTTC.

The rearrangement links TRBV11-1 to TRBJ2-4, with TRBD1 matching over 7 bases. CDR1 SGHAT and CDR2 FQDESV come from the germline V gene (reference sequence). The CDR3 spans 17 residues. V trimming: 3 bases; J trimming: 1 base; junction bases outside the gene matches: 9. CDR3 DNA: TGTGCCAGCAGCTTTCGACTCACAGGGGAGGCCAAAAACATTCAGTACTTC. Translating gives CASSFRLTGEAKNIQYF.

This clone was observed a few times. The gene calls are TRBV4-1 and TRBJ2-1; 7 nucleotides align to TRBD2. The V gene end was trimmed by 2 bases and the J gene end by 10 bases; junction bases not matched to a gene: 5. The CDR3 consists of 13 residues. CDR1 is MGHRA, CDR2 YSYEKL, per germline. The CDR3 bases are TGCGCCAGCAGCCAACTTCTAGCGGCAGAGCAGTTCTTC. It translates to CASSQLLAAEQFF.

This chain uses TRBV7-2 with TRBJ1-2; 7 bases match TRBD1. CDR3 length: 16 residues. The germline V gene encodes CDR1 SGHTA and CDR2 FQGNSA. The V gene end was trimmed by 4 bases and the J gene end by 4 bases; junction bases not matched to a gene: 12. CDR3 loop: CASSSPAFDRVYGYTF. The CDR3 nucleotides read TGTGCCAGCAGCTCCCCGGCCTTCGACAGGGTCTATGGCTACACCTTC.

A note on this clone: Other DNA sequences within the sample encode an identical CDR3. J is TRBJ2-5 and V is TRBV5-1, with no clear D. The CDR3 runs 11 residues. Germline V gives CDR1 SGHRS, CDR2 YFSETQ. V lost 4 bases and J lost 5, with 6 bases in between. The CDR3 is CASSAQETQYF. The CDR3 nucleotides read TGCGCCAGCAGCGCCCAGGAGACCCAGTACTTC.

This clone was counted a few times. The chain links TRBV4-2 to TRBJ2-5; TRBD2 agrees at 9 bases. The V gene's germline CDR1 is LGHNA and CDR2 YNFKEQ. After removal of 1 base from V and 0 bases from J, the junction contained 6 bases not matched to a gene. CDR3 length: 17 amino acids. The CDR3 here is CASSQAPSGGNQETQYF. CDR3 sequence (DNA): TGTGCCAGCAGCCAAGCTCCCAGCGGGGGGAACCAAGAGACCCAGTACTTC.

This clone appeared a few times. V is TRBV29-1 and J is TRBJ2-3, with 15 bases that match TRBD2. The CDR3 is 17 amino acids. CDR1 and CDR2 (germline): SQVTM, ANQGSEA. Trimming at V came to 6 bases and at J to 0 bases, leaving 7 bases not matched to a gene. The CDR3 DNA sequence: TGCAGCGTGGCTGGGACTAGCGGGGGGCTTAGCACAGATACGCAGTATTTT. It translates to CSVAGTSGGLSTDTQYF.

The chain employs TRBV11-2 and TRBJ2-3, with 11 bases aligning to TRBD1. The CDR3 totals 16 residues. CDR1 is SGHAT, CDR2 FQNNGV, per germline. V lost 5 bases and J lost 4; bases outside the gene matches: 8. The CDR3 DNA sequence: TGTGCCAGCAGCCTAAGGGACAGGGGGATTGCAGATACGCAGTATTTT. Translating gives CASSLRDRGIADTQYF.

This clone was observed a few times. The rearrangement joins TRBV7-3 to TRBJ2-1; the match to TRBD2 covers 7 bases. Per the germline V gene, CDR1 is SGHTA and CDR2 is FQGTGA. The ends lost 4 bases at V and 7 bases at J; junction bases unmatched: 4. CDR3 size: 13 residues. CDR3 sequence: CASSSGGTNEQFF. CDR3 DNA sequence: TGTGCCAGCAGCTCCGGGGGGACTAATGAGCAGTTCTTC.

This clone was counted once. The chain carries TRBV5-1 and TRBJ1-1; D gene ambiguous. Germline V CDR1 and CDR2: SGHRS, YFSETQ. The ends were cut back, 0 bases at V and 0 bases at J, with 3 bases in the middle. There are 13 residues in the CDR3. DNA for the CDR3: TGCGCCAGCAGCTTGGTAGTGAACACTGAAGCTTTCTTT. It translates to CASSLVVNTEAFF.

V usage is TRBV7-2 and J usage is TRBJ1-5; perhaps TRBD1 as D (5 bases). The CDR3 runs 14 residues. Germline CDR1 is SGHTA and CDR2 is FQGNSA. V dropped 4 bases and J dropped 4 bases, with 11 bases sitting between them. The DNA of the CDR3 is TGTGCCAGCAGCTCGGACCGGGGGAATCAGCCCCAGCATTTT. It translates to CASSSDRGNQPQHF.

The chain uses TRBV18 and TRBJ2-1; the match to TRBD2 covers 9 bases. CDR1 and CDR2 from the germline V gene are KGHSH and LQKENI. The junction had 3 bases not matched to a gene; V was cut back by 0 bases and J by 6 bases. The CDR3 is 15 amino acids. The CDR3 DNA is TGTGCCAGCTCACCACCAAGCGGGAGGAGCAATGAGCAGTTCTTC. Protein sequence: CASSPPSGRSNEQFF.

The chain employs TRBV5-1 and TRBJ2-7; 7 bases are a match to TRBD1. J was trimmed by 3 bases and V by 5 bases; bases with no gene match: 5. Germline V lookup: CDR1 SGHRS, CDR2 YFSETQ. CDR3 length: 13 residues. Here the CDR3 DNA reads TGCGCCAGCAGTCGGGGACAGAACTACGAGCAGTACTTC. Protein: CASSRGQNYEQYF.

The J gene is TRBJ2-1, the V gene TRBV7-9; 13 bases are a match to TRBD2. The CDR3 sequence is 19 residues long. Germline CDR1 SEHNR, CDR2 FQNEAQ (reference sequence). V trimming: 5 bases; J trimming: 9 bases; junction bases outside the gene matches: 19. The chain's CDR3 is CASSRTRAPLAGGGGEQFF. CDR3 DNA sequence: TGTGCCAGCAGCCGAACCAGAGCACCACTAGCGGGAGGGGGAGGTGAGCAGTTCTTC.